A single sample is the source of the 20 T cell receptor beta chains below, sequenced in a study of blood T cell repertoires in COVID-19. Some clones are missing from TCRdb's copy, which holds only in-frame ones; the method was immunoSEQ multiplex PCR. The profile covers 130,000 or so clones, with about four fifths appearing a single time and about 3.7% taken by the ten largest. The sample taken for sequencing was PBMCs or T cells enriched from blood (not recorded which). The receptor set was obtained from a woman in her fifties or sixties with acute COVID-19.

The CDR3 region has the DNA TGTGCCAGCAGCACAAACCCTAATGAAAAACTGTTTTTT. Translating it yields CASSTNPNEKLFF. The chain joins TRBV9 to TRBJ1-4; D ambiguous. CDR1 SGDLS and CDR2 YYNGEE come from the germline V gene. V lost 4 bases and J lost 3, with 7 bases in between. This CDR3 is 13 amino acids long.

This clone was seen repeatedly, ten times or more. This specimen includes other DNA sequences encoding the same CDR3. V is TRBV9 and J is TRBJ1-3, with D hard to call. In germline, CDR1 is SGDLS, CDR2 YYNGEE. The ends were cut back, 0 bases at V and 7 bases at J, with 14 bases in the middle. The CDR3 is 15 residues long. As DNA, the CDR3 is TGTGCCAGCAGCGTAGAGAGGGAAACTACGAACACCATATATTTT. Translation: CASSVERETTNTIYF.

The CDR3 loop reads CASRSGATSYEQYF. As DNA, the CDR3 is TGCGCCAGCAGATCAGGGGCTACCTCCTACGAGCAGTACTTC. V usage is TRBV5-1 and J usage is TRBJ2-7; TRBD1 might be the D (6 bases). CDR1 is SGHRS and CDR2 is YFSETQ in the germline V gene. The CDR3 consists of 14 residues. V was shortened by 5 bases and J by 0 bases, with 12 bases between the two germline ends.

This chain links TRBV2 with TRBJ2-7; weak D call: TRBD2 (5 bases). The germline V gene encodes CDR1 SNHLY and CDR2 FYNNEI. CDR3 length equals 12 residues. The germline V and J ends were trimmed by 5 bases and 7 bases, with 12 bases remaining between them. Here the CDR3 DNA reads TGTGCCAGCAGTCTAAGGACTCGGGAGCAGTACTTC. It translates to CASSLRTREQYF.

The chain joins TRBV5-1 to TRBJ1-5; tentative D call: TRBD1 (5 bases). The CDR3 extends over 15 amino acids. Per germline, CDR1 SGHRS and CDR2 YFSETQ. V dropped 0 bases and J dropped 4 bases, with 11 bases sitting between them. Here the CDR3 reads CASSLEGVDNQPQHF. The CDR3, as DNA: TGCGCCAGCAGCTTGGAAGGGGTGGATAATCAGCCCCAGCATTTT.

The genes are TRBV4-3 and TRBJ2-7; 7 bases agree with TRBD1. Trimming at V came to 4 bases and at J to 2 bases, leaving 8 bases not matched to a gene. Germline CDR1 reads LGHNA; CDR2 reads YSLEER. The CDR3 is 15 amino acids. This CDR3 reads CASSLGRQGPYEQYF. DNA for the CDR3: TGCGCCAGCAGCCTCGGTCGACAGGGCCCCTACGAGCAGTACTTC.

This clone was seen only a few times. The rearrangement links TRBV12-1 to TRBJ1-2; the table gives TRBD1 as D, unverified against the DNA. TRBV12-1 constitutes a pseudogene. The CDR3 has 13 amino acids. In DNA, the CDR3 is TGTGCCAGCCGCCCTGGACAGGGAAAAGGCTACACCTTC. Amino acids: CASRPGQGKGYTF.

DNA of the CDR3: TGTGCCAGCTCACCTACGGGACTCCCCTACGAGCAGTACTTC. Residues: CASSPTGLPYEQYF. The chain carries TRBV18 and TRBJ2-7; D possibly corresponds to TRBD2 (6 bases). The CDR3 runs 14 residues. CDR1 KGHSH and CDR2 LQKENI come from the germline V gene. V dropped 3 bases and J dropped 2 bases, with 11 bases sitting between them.

The J gene is TRBJ2-1, the V gene TRBV4-1; D is undetermined. Germline CDR1 reads MGHRA; CDR2 reads YSYEKL. The CDR3 spans 16 residues. Trimming stripped 0 bases from V and 1 base from J, with 10 bases between. The CDR3 bases are TGCGCCAGCAGCCAAGATTCGGCGGCATCCTACAATGAGCAGTTCTTC. Protein sequence: CASSQDSAASYNEQFF.

The CDR3 DNA follows: TGTGCCTGGGGGGCAGGGGGCCCCTTCAGGGGCTACACCTTC. Protein: CAWGAGGPFRGYTF. This chain joins TRBV30 and TRBJ1-2; 8 bases align to TRBD1. The CDR3 length is 14 residues. V was pared by 5 bases and J by 8 bases, with 13 bases of the junction left unmatched. CDR1 and CDR2 from the germline V gene are GTSNPN and SVGIG (reference sequence).

J is TRBJ2-1 and V is TRBV12-3 or TRBV12-4; 7 positions agree with TRBD2. The CDR3 has 12 residues. J was trimmed by 6 bases and V by 4 bases; bases with no gene match: 0. The CDR3 sequence is CASSWTSNEQFF. CDR3 bases: TGTGCCAGCAGTTGGACTAGCAATGAGCAGTTCTTC.

The rearrangement joins TRBV7-2 to TRBJ2-7; TRBD2 aligns across 15 bases. In germline, CDR1 is SGHTA, CDR2 FQGNSA. The CDR3 has 16 amino acids. The V and J ends lost 7 bases and 4 bases, in that order; junction bases with no gene match: 8. The CDR3 DNA is TGTGCCAGCATCGAGAGGACTAGCGGGAGGGGTTACGAGCAGTACTTC. Encoded protein: CASIERTSGRGYEQYF.

V and J are TRBV30 and TRBJ1-2; D call uncertain. This CDR3 spans 12 amino acids. Germline V CDR1 and CDR2: GTSNPN, SVGIG (reference sequence). V shed 4 bases and J shed 4 bases, with 10 bases lying between them. CDR3 protein: CAWMAIAYGYTF. The CDR3 region has the DNA TGTGCCTGGATGGCCATCGCCTATGGCTACACCTTC.

The chain is built from TRBV12-3 or TRBV12-4 and TRBJ2-1, with 7 bases that match TRBD2. The CDR3 is 12 residues long. Trimming removed 2 bases from V and 9 bases from J; junction bases left unmatched: 1. In DNA form, the CDR3 reads TGTGCCAGCAGTTTATCGGGGGGTGAGCAGTTCTTC. Translating gives CASSLSGGEQFF.

The chain joins TRBV19 to TRBJ1-3; 8 bases are shared with TRBD1. In germline, CDR1 is LNHDA, CDR2 SQIVND (reference sequence). The CDR3 sequence is 17 residues long. The V gene end was trimmed by 5 bases and the J gene end by 2 bases; junction bases not matched to a gene: 11. In DNA form, the CDR3 reads TGTGCCAGTAGTTCTCCGACAGGGGCCGGACCTGGAAACACCATATATTTT. Translated, it gives CASSSPTGAGPGNTIYF.

The J gene is TRBJ2-1, the V gene TRBV11-2, with 7 bases identical to TRBD2. This CDR3 spans 16 amino acids. CDR1 is SGHAT and CDR2 is FQNNGV in the germline V gene. The V gene end was trimmed by 2 bases and the J gene end by 6 bases; junction bases not matched to a gene: 10. In DNA form, the CDR3 reads TGTGCCAGCAGCTTACAGGGAGGGGCTCCCGGCAATGAGCAGTTCTTC. Protein product: CASSLQGGAPGNEQFF.

This sequence joins TRBV4-3 and TRBJ1-2; no clear D. This CDR3 spans 15 amino acids. V dropped 1 base and J dropped 0 bases, with 9 bases sitting between them. CDR1 LGHNA and CDR2 YSLEER come from the germline V gene. The CDR3 sequence: CASSQGVGTNYGYTF. CDR3 bases: TGCGCCAGCAGCCAAGGCGTCGGGACTAACTATGGCTACACCTTC.

The V call is TRBV27, the J call TRBJ2-1, with D tentatively TRBD2 (5 bases). This CDR3 is built from 16 residues. CDR1 and CDR2 from the germline V gene are MNHEY and SMNVEV (reference sequence). Trimming shortened V by 11 bases and J by 2 bases, and 22 bases separated the two germline ends. The CDR3 sequence: CASNGRASEAYNEQFF. DNA of the CDR3: TGTGCCTCCAACGGGCGGGCCAGCGAAGCCTACAATGAGCAGTTCTTC.

The chain couples TRBV5-4 to TRBJ1-1; a possible D gene is TRBD1 (6 bases). Between the trimmed V and J ends, which lost 4 bases and 2 bases, there was a span of 9 bases. Germline CDR1 is SGHNT and CDR2 is YYREEE (reference sequence). This CDR3 is built from 13 residues. As DNA, the CDR3 is TGTGCCAGCAGCCTGGACAGAAACACTGAAGCTTTCTTT. This translates into CASSLDRNTEAFF.

The V gene is TRBV9, the J gene TRBJ1-6; TRBD1 matches 9 bases. This CDR3 comprises 15 residues. CDR1 and CDR2 from the germline V gene are SGDLS and YYNGEE. The J segment lost 10 bases and the V segment lost 4 bases, leaving 9 bases of the junction unmatched. CDR3 in DNA: TGTGCCAGCAGCTCCCGGGACAGGGAAGGATCACCCCTCCACTTT. This codes for CASSSRDREGSPLHF.